The rows below give T cell receptor beta chains drawn from one sample of a study of CD4 T cells in relation to SARS-CoV-2 and coronaviruses. This table comes from immunoSEQ multiplex PCR, and its TCRdb copy is limited to in-frame clones, with some not included. The sample shows 20,000 to 25,000 clones, around 80% of them seen only once. Their cognate antigens are unknown. Specimen: CD4+ T cells from PBMCs, cultured in vitro. All receptors come from a human donor in good health. The CDR3 runs from the conserved cysteine through the conserved F or W. The D gene is left open where the match is weak. Clone size is stated in some rows and not others, as once, few, many or a class when expanded.

V gene: TRBV9; D gene: NA; clone size: NA; J gene: TRBJ1-3; CDR3 protein: CASSVDVGNTIYF; CDR3 DNA: TGTGCCAGCAGCGTAGATGTTGGAAACACCATATATTTT
V gene: TRBV27; D gene: NA; clone size: NA; J gene: TRBJ1-2; CDR3 protein: CASRPYLGLAGYTF; CDR3 DNA: TGTGCCAGCAGGCCTTACCTGGGTCTGGCGGGCTACACCTTC
V gene: TRBV24-1; D gene: TRBD2; clone size: NA; J gene: TRBJ2-1; CDR3 protein: CATSDSGTSGRGGEQFF; CDR3 DNA: TGTGCCACCAGTGATTCCGGGACTAGCGGGAGGGGTGGTGAGCAGTTCTTC
V gene: TRBV15; D gene: NA; clone size: NA; J gene: TRBJ1-1; CDR3 protein: CATSRDVDTEAFF; CDR3 DNA: TGTGCCACCAGCAGAGATGTAGACACTGAAGCTTTCTTT
V gene: TRBV21-1; D gene: NA; clone size: NA; J gene: TRBJ1-1; CDR3 protein: CASSKNRWQKGCGTEAFF; CDR3 DNA: TGTGCCAGCAGCAAAAATCGGTGGCAGAAGGGTTGTGGCACTGAAGCTTTCTTT
V gene: TRBV6-5; D gene: NA; clone size: NA; J gene: TRBJ1-2; CDR3 protein: CASSYSTTNYGYTF; CDR3 DNA: TGTGCCAGCAGTTACTCGACGACTAACTATGGCTACACCTTC
V gene: TRBV2; D gene: NA; clone size: NA; J gene: TRBJ2-7; CDR3 protein: CASSEDGRTYEQYF; CDR3 DNA: TGTGCCAGCAGTGAGGACGGCCGTACCTACGAGCAGTACTTC
V gene: TRBV24-1; D gene: TRBD1; clone size: NA; J gene: TRBJ1-2; CDR3 protein: CATSGTHRGENYGYTF; CDR3 DNA: TGTGCCACCAGTGGAACGCACAGGGGAGAGAACTATGGCTACACCTTC
V gene: TRBV10-2; D gene: TRBD1; clone size: NA; J gene: TRBJ1-6; CDR3 protein: CASSDSGTGVISYNSPLHF; CDR3 DNA: TGCGCCAGCAGTGACTCCGGGACAGGGGTTATCTCCTATAATTCACCCCTCCACTTT
V gene: TRBV28; D gene: TRBD2; clone size: few; J gene: TRBJ2-1; CDR3 protein: CASSLSGGSGGFF; CDR3 DNA: TGTGCCAGCAGTTTGTCCGGGGGAAGCGGGGGGTTCTTC
V gene: TRBV2; D gene: TRBD1; clone size: NA; J gene: TRBJ2-1; CDR3 protein: CASSGRGQQGVGNNEQFF; CDR3 DNA: TGTGCCAGCAGTGGGAGGGGCCAACAGGGGGTCGGTAACAATGAGCAGTTCTTC
V gene: TRBV9; D gene: TRBD1; clone size: NA; J gene: TRBJ1-1; CDR3 protein: CASSVVPSGTGGPWTEAFF; CDR3 DNA: TGTGCCAGCAGCGTAGTTCCGTCCGGGACAGGGGGACCCTGGACTGAAGCTTTCTTT
V gene: TRBV6-5; D gene: TRBD2; clone size: NA; J gene: TRBJ2-1; CDR3 protein: CASRPGTSYNEQFF; CDR3 DNA: TGTGCCAGCAGGCCAGGGACTAGTTACAATGAGCAGTTCTTC
V gene: TRBV5-6; D gene: TRBD1; clone size: NA; J gene: TRBJ2-3; CDR3 protein: CASSLLGQGTDTQYF; CDR3 DNA: TGTGCCAGCAGCTTGTTGGGACAGGGCACAGATACGCAGTATTTT
V gene: TRBV30; D gene: NA; clone size: NA; J gene: TRBJ1-1; CDR3 protein: CAWSAHRENTEAFF; CDR3 DNA: TGTGCCTGGAGTGCCCACAGGGAGAACACTGAAGCTTTCTTT
V gene: TRBV9; D gene: NA; clone size: NA; J gene: TRBJ1-2; CDR3 protein: CASSGRGAGNYGYTF; CDR3 DNA: TGTGCCAGCAGCGGGAGAGGAGCCGGTAACTATGGCTACACCTTC
V gene: TRBV19; D gene: TRBD1; clone size: NA; J gene: TRBJ1-5; CDR3 protein: CASTTLDRGNQPQHF; CDR3 DNA: TGTGCCAGTACTACCCTGGACAGGGGTAATCAGCCCCAGCATTTT
V gene: TRBV28; D gene: NA; clone size: NA; J gene: TRBJ2-7; CDR3 protein: CASSPALGPHSYEQYF; CDR3 DNA: TGTGCCAGCAGCCCCGCATTAGGTCCCCACTCCTACGAGCAGTACTTC
V gene: TRBV18; D gene: NA; clone size: NA; J gene: TRBJ1-2; CDR3 protein: CASSEVRGGKNGYTF; CDR3 DNA: TGTGCCAGCTCCGAGGTGAGGGGGGGCAAGAATGGCTACACCTTC
V gene: TRBV7-2; D gene: NA; clone size: NA; J gene: TRBJ2-1; CDR3 protein: CASSPPNRGPSYNEQFF; CDR3 DNA: TGTGCCAGCAGCCCACCAAATCGCGGGCCCTCCTACAATGAGCAGTTCTTC
V gene: TRBV5-4; D gene: NA; clone size: NA; J gene: TRBJ2-5; CDR3 protein: CASSSDNLGGETQYF; CDR3 DNA: TGTGCCAGCAGCTCGGACAATCTCGGAGGAGAGACCCAGTACTTC
V gene: TRBV19; D gene: NA; clone size: NA; J gene: TRBJ2-1; CDR3 protein: CASSSDPGRKQFF; CDR3 DNA: TGTGCCAGTAGTTCCGACCCGGGGAGGAAGCAGTTCTTC
V gene: TRBV5-1; D gene: TRBD1; clone size: few; J gene: TRBJ2-7; CDR3 protein: CASSGTGLYEQYF; CDR3 DNA: TGCGCCAGCAGCGGGACAGGTCTCTACGAGCAGTACTTC
V gene: TRBV30; D gene: TRBD2; clone size: NA; J gene: TRBJ2-7; CDR3 protein: CAWSIAGPSYEQYF; CDR3 DNA: TGTGCCTGGAGTATAGCGGGGCCCTCCTACGAGCAGTACTTC
V gene: TRBV24-1; D gene: TRBD2; clone size: NA; J gene: TRBJ2-1; CDR3 protein: CATSGASGTSLKGPYNEQFF; CDR3 DNA: TGTGCCACCAGTGGTGCCTCCGGGACTAGCCTAAAAGGGCCCTACAATGAGCAGTTCTTC
V gene: TRBV3-1/TRBV3-2; D gene: TRBD2; clone size: NA; J gene: TRBJ2-3; CDR3 protein: CASSQRASGRTSTDTQYF; CDR3 DNA: TGTGCCAGCAGCCAGCGGGCTAGCGGGAGGACCAGCACAGATACGCAGTATTTT
V gene: TRBV14; D gene: TRBD1; clone size: NA; J gene: TRBJ2-5; CDR3 protein: CASSVGQFSQETQYF; CDR3 DNA: TGTGCCAGCAGCGTGGGACAGTTCAGCCAAGAGACCCAGTACTTC
V gene: TRBV10-3; D gene: NA; clone size: NA; J gene: TRBJ1-2; CDR3 protein: CAISTENNGYTF; CDR3 DNA: TGTGCCATCAGCACCGAAAATAATGGCTACACCTTC
V gene: TRBV6-2/TRBV6-3; D gene: NA; clone size: NA; J gene: TRBJ2-2; CDR3 protein: CASSYRQSNTGELFF; CDR3 DNA: TGTGCCAGCAGTTACCGACAGTCGAACACCGGGGAGCTGTTTTTT
V gene: TRBV4-1; D gene: NA; clone size: NA; J gene: TRBJ2-5; CDR3 protein: CASSQVIRGRDWTQYF; CDR3 DNA: TGCGCCAGCAGCCAAGTTATCCGGGGGCGGGATTGGACCCAGTACTTC
V gene: TRBV19; D gene: NA; clone size: NA; J gene: TRBJ1-2; CDR3 protein: CASSMWRVAGYTF; CDR3 DNA: TGTGCCAGTAGTATGTGGAGGGTGGCTGGCTACACCTTC
V gene: TRBV28; D gene: NA; clone size: NA; J gene: TRBJ2-2; CDR3 protein: CATHAGVRGPSTGELFF; CDR3 DNA: TGTGCCACCCATGCCGGGGTACGCGGCCCTTCCACCGGGGAGCTGTTTTTT
V gene: TRBV5-1; D gene: NA; clone size: NA; J gene: TRBJ2-1; CDR3 protein: CASSARTDEQFF; CDR3 DNA: TGCGCCAGCAGCGCCCGCACCGATGAGCAGTTCTTC
V gene: TRBV6-5; D gene: NA; clone size: NA; J gene: TRBJ1-5; CDR3 protein: CASRDSLQPQHF; CDR3 DNA: TGTGCCAGCAGAGACAGTCTTCAGCCCCAGCATTTT
V gene: TRBV6-5; D gene: NA; clone size: NA; J gene: TRBJ2-1; CDR3 protein: CASSSQQRAEQNEQFF; CDR3 DNA: TGTGCCAGCAGTTCCCAACAGCGGGCGGAGCAAAATGAGCAGTTCTTC
V gene: TRBV29-1; D gene: NA; clone size: NA; J gene: TRBJ2-5; CDR3 protein: CSVGSETQYF; CDR3 DNA: TGCAGCGTTGGGTCAGAGACCCAGTACTTC
V gene: TRBV12-3/TRBV12-4; D gene: NA; clone size: NA; J gene: TRBJ1-1; CDR3 protein: CASSFSQASEAFF; CDR3 DNA: TGTGCCAGCAGTTTTTCCCAGGCCTCTGAAGCTTTCTTT
V gene: TRBV6-5; D gene: NA; clone size: NA; J gene: TRBJ1-2; CDR3 protein: CASSIRIGYYGYTF; CDR3 DNA: TGTGCCAGCAGTATCAGAATTGGGTACTATGGCTACACCTTC
V gene: TRBV25-1; D gene: NA; clone size: NA; J gene: TRBJ1-1; CDR3 protein: CASRQGPWTEAFF; CDR3 DNA: TGTGCCAGCAGACAAGGGCCTTGGACTGAAGCTTTCTTT
V gene: TRBV10-3; D gene: TRBD2; clone size: few; J gene: TRBJ2-2; CDR3 protein: CAIPLLPSGNTGELFF; CDR3 DNA: TGTGCCATCCCCCTCCTGCCTAGCGGAAACACCGGGGAGCTGTTTTTT
V gene: TRBV20-1; D gene: TRBD1; clone size: NA; J gene: TRBJ2-5; CDR3 protein: CSASSSATRGTGETQYF; CDR3 DNA: TGCAGTGCTAGTTCTTCAGCAACTCGCGGGACAGGAGAGACCCAGTACTTC
V gene: TRBV2; D gene: TRBD2; clone size: few; J gene: TRBJ2-7; CDR3 protein: CASRRERDYEQYF; CDR3 DNA: TGTGCCAGCAGAAGGGAGCGGGACTACGAGCAGTACTTC
V gene: TRBV30; D gene: TRBD2; clone size: few; J gene: TRBJ2-1; CDR3 protein: CAWSGGAGGLDEQFF; CDR3 DNA: TGTGCCTGGAGTGGCGGAGCGGGAGGGCTCGATGAGCAGTTCTTC
V gene: TRBV6-6; D gene: TRBD2; clone size: NA; J gene: TRBJ2-3; CDR3 protein: CASSYSTAGGTDTQYF; CDR3 DNA: TGTGCCAGCAGTTACTCGACAGCGGGAGGGACAGATACGCAGTATTTT
V gene: TRBV9; D gene: TRBD1; clone size: NA; J gene: TRBJ2-7; CDR3 protein: CASSVGTGFSEQYF; CDR3 DNA: TGTGCCAGCAGCGTAGGGACAGGGTTCAGCGAGCAGTACTTC
V gene: TRBV18; D gene: NA; clone size: NA; J gene: TRBJ2-6; CDR3 protein: CASSPIVYRDSSGANVLTF; CDR3 DNA: TGTGCCAGCTCACCAATTGTATACAGGGATAGCTCTGGGGCCAACGTCCTGACTTTC